This TCR beta chain was observed in a study of T cell responses to AZD1222 COVID-19 vaccine. Study-wide points: Mapped onto spike, vaccine-associated CD4 TCRs spanned it and were dominant at 160-218 and 743-854. Repertoires were obtained solely post-peak T cell response. In a largely white British group with more females than males, clonal diversity was possibly underestimated. AZD1222 recipients seropositive at baseline numbered only 6 or 7.

Concerning this clone: Its matching antigen is unknown.

This CDR3 spans 13 amino acids. Germline values: CDR1 SGHRS, CDR2 YFSETQ. V lost 1 base to trimming and J lost 6 bases, with 7 bases between them. Measured with immunoSEQ multiplex PCR; TCRdb has only the in-frame clones, and not every one. The sample shows around 140,000 clones, approximately 91% of them seen only once. The clonotype was recovered from an adult in good health. This material consisted of peripheral blood, taken on day 0 of AZD1222 vaccination. The rearrangement uses TRBV5-1 and TRBJ2-2; D unresolved. The CDR3 DNA sequence: TGCGCCAGCAGCTTGATGGCCCCCGGGGAGCTGTTTTTT. Protein product: CASSLMAPGELFF.